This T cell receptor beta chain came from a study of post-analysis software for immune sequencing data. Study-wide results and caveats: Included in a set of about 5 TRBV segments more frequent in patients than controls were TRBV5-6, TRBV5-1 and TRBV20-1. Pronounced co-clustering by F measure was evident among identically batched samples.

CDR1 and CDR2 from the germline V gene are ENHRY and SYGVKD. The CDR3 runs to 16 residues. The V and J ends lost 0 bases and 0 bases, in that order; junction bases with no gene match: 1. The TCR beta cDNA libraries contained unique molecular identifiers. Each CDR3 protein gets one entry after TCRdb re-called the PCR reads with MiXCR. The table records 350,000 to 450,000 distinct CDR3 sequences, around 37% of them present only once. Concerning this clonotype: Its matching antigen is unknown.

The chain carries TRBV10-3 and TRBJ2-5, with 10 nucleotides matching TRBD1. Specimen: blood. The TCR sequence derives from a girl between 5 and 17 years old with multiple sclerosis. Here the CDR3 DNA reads TGTGCCATCAGTGAGTCTGGGACAGGGGACCAAGAGACCCAGTACTTC. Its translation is CAISESGTGDQETQYF.